This record looks at one T cell receptor beta chain sequence and its context. No antigen is known for it. The gene names and germline sequences used here belong to the mouse. Coverage ceases 1 residue before the CDR3 finishes, and the germline J gene fills in the end. These data are taken from a study of tissue T cells after allogeneic stem cell transplantation (dated 2022 in TCRdb). With regard to the full study: TCR beta repertoires were profiled across many tissues obtained from research autopsies of patients with and without GVHD, as well as in mouse models of GVHD. The human part of the study was a prospective observational study with no blinding and no randomization.

From its cysteine to its phenylalanine, the CDR3 spans 12 amino acids. Sequencing covers 33 bases of the CDR3, shown here with the frame starting at base 1. The junction carries 6 bases between V and J, which are trimmed by 0 bases and 5 bases respectively. CDR1 and CDR2, per the germline V gene, are SGHSN and HYEKVE. Study-level results and caveats: Blood and spleen T cells captured only a limited portion of the TCR repertoire detected in tissues, in both patients and mice. The study did not determine which tissue TCRs were alloreactive or antigen-specific, and some clones might have been persisting host cells. Few T cell clones were found to be shared across patients, but shared repertoire signatures across patients were revealed in a tissue-specific fashion by motif-based clustering. Within patients, how anatomically similar tissues were was a major factor shaping TCR repertoire composition, regardless of disease or transplant status. Sampling depth was acknowledged as a limitation, and the patient cohort was both small and clinically heterogeneous.

Library construction relied on the immunoSEQ multiplex PCR assay. TCRbeta CDR3 sequencing was done by Adaptive Biotechnologies at survey depth, reporting CDR3 sequences, V/J genes, productive frequency and template counts. TCR beta CDR3 regions were amplified from genomic DNA rather than RNA. Processing in the source paper ran as follows. Jensen-Shannon divergence served to quantify pairwise repertoire overlap between tissues, with 0 meaning identical and 1 meaning complete divergence. Tissues were grouped by single-linkage agglomerative hierarchical clustering of pairwise JSD values, and the clustering results were shown as dendrograms. GLIPH2 was run on all patient samples with simulation_depth 1000, kmer_min_depth 3, cdr3_length_cutoff 8, keeping groups with more than two unique CDR3s. A standardized tissue-overlap score extrapolated Jaccard GLIPH-group overlap across patients to a standard repertoire size of 1000 clones. Linear mixed-effect models, with tissue included as a fixed effect and individual included as a random effect, were used to assess associations of diversity with clinical or experimental variables. Here the immuneACCESS table is served through TCRdb, limited to in-frame sequences with V and J called. Missing clones are a known gap in these copies; in checked studies unresolved V genes cover under half, and the rest lacks a known reason. V and J calls and clone size come straight from that table; D and trimming were deduced from the DNA. This sample lists several thousand clones; roughly 50% were detected once. The top ten constitute roughly a tenth of the sample.

Sample time point, as interpreted from the label and publication: mouse harvest day 7 after allogeneic transplant. Each mouse graft consisted of 10^7 T-cell-depleted bone marrow cells plus 10^6 splenic CD5+ T cells and was given by tail vein injection. A major MHC-mismatch B6 (H2b) into BALB/c (H2d) model was used to model mouse GVHD, and tissues were profiled at day 7 or 14. On day 7 or 14 post-transplant, mouse tissues and retro-orbital blood were harvested with separate sterile tools for each animal, and livers were flushed before harvest. Before genomic DNA isolation with the DNeasy Blood & Tissue Kit, mouse tissues were minced using razor blades in buffered saline.

Sequenced: lymph node tissue. This TCR came from a female BALB/c mouse given C57BL/6 T cells with graft-versus-host disease after an allogeneic hematopoietic cell transplant. The chain links TRBV12-1 with TRBJ1-1; no confident D gene assignment can be made. The CDR3 protein sequence reads: CASSLEGTEVFF. CDR3 DNA, as far as it was read: TGTGCCAGCTCTCTCGAGGGAACAGAAGTCTTC. The CDR3, completed at both ends by the reference TRBV12-1 and TRBJ1-1 genes, gives the full variable domain DSGVVQSPRHIIKEKGGRSVLTCIPISGHSNVVWYQQTLGKELKFLIQHYEKVERDKGFLPSRFSVQQFDDYHSEMNMSALELEDSAMYFCASSLEGTEVFFGKGTRLTVV.